The 21 T cell receptor beta chains in this list originate from one sample, sequenced in a study of blood T cell repertoires in COVID-19 (dated by TCRdb to 2018 to 2021). Receptors were amplified or captured by the immunoSEQ multiplex PCR assay. TCRdb took over this immuneACCESS table, retaining in-frame rearrangements with V and J assigned. Such tables are incomplete; in checked studies, under half of the missing clones stem from an unresolved V gene, and the remainder is unexplained. Recorded for this sample are roughly 270,000 clones; 65% to 90% of them occurred a single time. The ten largest account for less than 6.5% of the sample. Source material: peripheral blood. All receptors come from a man aged 45 to 65 with active or convalescent COVID-19.

This clone was recorded once. This chain links TRBV11-3 with TRBJ2-1, with D possibly TRBD2 on 5 matching bases. Germline V gene data show CDR1 as SGHNT and CDR2 as YENEEA. V shed 3 bases and J shed 5 bases, with 8 bases lying between them. CDR3 length: 13 amino acids. CDR3 in DNA: TGTGCCAGCAGCTTGGACTCAAACAATGAGCAGTTCTTC. It yields the protein CASSLDSNNEQFF.

This sequence joins TRBV7-2 and TRBJ2-7; TRBD2 is a possible D gene (7 bases). Trimming shortened V by 2 bases and J by 2 bases, and 13 bases separated the two germline ends. CDR3 length: 15 amino acids. The V gene's germline CDR1 is SGHTA and CDR2 FQGNSA. The CDR3 reads CASSLLGGPTYEQYF. The CDR3 DNA follows: TGTGCCAGCAGCTTATTGGGGGGGCCCACCTACGAGCAGTACTTC.

V gene TRBV7-9 combines with J gene TRBJ1-3; 7 bases line up with TRBD1. There are 14 residues in the CDR3. The germline gives CDR1 SEHNR, CDR2 FQNEAQ (reference sequence). J was trimmed by 4 bases and V by 4 bases; bases with no gene match: 4. The CDR3: CASSYTGAGNTIYF. In nucleotides, the CDR3 is TGTGCCAGCAGCTATACAGGGGCCGGAAACACCATATATTTT.

The V and J genes are TRBV5-1 and TRBJ2-1; 7 nucleotides agree with TRBD2. The length of the CDR3 is 13 residues. CDR1 and CDR2 from the germline V gene are SGHRS and YFSETQ. V dropped 7 bases and J dropped 7; count of bases not matched to a gene: 8. For the CDR3, the DNA is TGCGCCAGCTCCCGACTAGCCGTAAATGAGCAGTTCTTC. Amino acid sequence: CASSRLAVNEQFF.

This chain uses TRBV7-9 with TRBJ2-3; 8 positions match TRBD1. The germline gives CDR1 SEHNR, CDR2 FQNEAQ (reference sequence). There are 17 residues in the CDR3. With V trimmed by 5 bases and J by 0 bases, 10 bases remained unmatched. CDR3 loop: CASSILGTGDSTDTQYF. The DNA of the CDR3 is TGTGCCAGCAGCATCCTAGGGACAGGAGATAGCACAGATACGCAGTATTTT.

This chain links TRBV10-3 with TRBJ1-2, with 7 bases that match TRBD1. This CDR3 region has 14 residues. V trimming: 4 bases; J trimming: 6 bases; junction bases outside the gene matches: 8. Per the germline V gene, CDR1 is ENHRY and CDR2 is SYGVKD. The CDR3 DNA is TGTGCCATCAGTGTTAGACAGGGCGGCCATGGCTACACCTTC. This translates into CAISVRQGGHGYTF.

This clone has only one observation. The gene calls are TRBV12-5 and TRBJ2-5; perhaps TRBD1 as D (6 bases). This CDR3 is built from 15 residues. Between the trimmed V and J ends, which lost 6 bases and 5 bases, there was a span of 19 bases. Germline assignment: CDR1 LGHNT and CDR2 FRNRAP. DNA of the CDR3: TGTGCTAGTGGGATTGGTCAGGGGCAGGGGGAGACCCAGTACTTC. It encodes CASGIGQGQGETQYF.

This chain uses TRBV28 with TRBJ1-1; 9 bases fit TRBD1. The CDR3 loop spans 14 amino acids. J was trimmed by 4 bases and V by 6 bases; bases with no gene match: 6. In germline, CDR1 is MDHEN, CDR2 SYDVKM. The CDR3 region is CASRRTGETTEAFF. The CDR3 region has the DNA TGTGCCAGCAGACGGACAGGGGAGACCACTGAAGCTTTCTTT. Based on the CDR3 plus reference TRBV28 and TRBJ1-1, the full variable domain is DVKVTQSSRYLVKRTGEKVFLECVQDMDHENMFWYRQDPGLGLRLIYFSYDVKMKEKGDIPEGYSVSREKKERFSLILESASTNQTSMYLCASRRTGETTEAFFGQGTRLTVV.

The rearrangement links TRBV19 to TRBJ1-3, with TRBD1 matching 9 bases. The CDR3 is made up of 14 amino acids. The germline gives CDR1 LNHDA, CDR2 SQIVND (reference sequence). Trimming cost V 3 bases and J 8 bases; bases outside gene matches: 5. CDR3 residues: CASSIWDREDTIYF. For the CDR3, the DNA is TGTGCCAGTAGTATTTGGGACAGGGAAGACACCATATATTTT.

This clone was counted only a few times. The chain uses TRBV18 and TRBJ1-5, with a tentative D call TRBD1 (5 bases). V was pared by 5 bases and J by 11 bases, with 16 bases between. Germline V gives CDR1 KGHSH, CDR2 LQKENI. CDR3 size: 13 residues. The CDR3, as DNA: TGTGCCAGCTCAGTAAACCAGGAAGGGGCCCAGCATTTT. It yields the protein CASSVNQEGAQHF.

This clone appeared once. J is TRBJ1-3 and V is TRBV6-5; a weak D match, TRBD1 (6 bases). Germline V lookup: CDR1 MNHEY, CDR2 SVGAGI. V lost 6 bases and J lost 4, with 10 bases in between. The CDR3 is made up of 13 amino acids. The CDR3 here is CASRDSPGNTIYF. CDR3 bases: TGTGCCAGCAGGGACAGTCCCGGAAACACCATATATTTT.

The rearrangement links TRBV5-1 to TRBJ2-5; 7 bases match TRBD2. From germline, CDR1 is SGHRS and CDR2 YFSETQ. This CDR3 has 14 residues. Losses at the gene ends were 0 bases for V and 1 base for J; bases not matched to a gene: 0. The CDR3 nucleotides are TGCGCCAGCAGCTTGGGGGAGGGCCAAGAGACCCAGTACTTC. Translating it yields CASSLGEGQETQYF.

V gene TRBV5-1 combines with J gene TRBJ2-3; 8 bases match TRBD2. CDR3 length: 17 amino acids. V dropped 5 bases and J dropped 2; count of bases not matched to a gene: 13. The germline V gene has CDR1 SGHRS and CDR2 YFSETQ. The CDR3 sequence is CASSGGTRMGNTDTQYF. As DNA, the CDR3 is TGCGCCAGCAGTGGGGGGACTAGAATGGGGAACACAGATACGCAGTATTTT.

The V call is TRBV2, the J call TRBJ1-5; 7 nucleotides align to TRBD1. Germline CDR1 reads SNHLY; CDR2 reads FYNNEI. V lost 5 bases to trimming and J lost 5 bases; unmatched junction nucleotides: 6. This CDR3 contains 14 residues. The CDR3 nucleotides are TGTGCCAGCAGTCGGGACAGAAAGGATCAGCCCCAGCATTTT. This sequence encodes CASSRDRKDQPQHF. The whole variable domain, remainder taken from reference TRBV2 and TRBJ1-5, is EPEVTQTPSHQVTQMGQEVILRCVPISNHLYFYWYRQILGQKVEFLVSFYNNEISEKSEIFDDQFSVERPDGSNFTLKIRSTKLEDSAMYFCASSRDRKDQPQHFGDGTRLSIL.

The chain joins TRBV6-2 or TRBV6-3 to TRBJ2-2; TRBD2 aligns across 13 bases. The CDR3 has 17 residues. The V gene's germline CDR1 is MNHEY and CDR2 SVGEGT. J was trimmed by 2 bases and V by 2 bases; bases with no gene match: 2. The DNA of the CDR3 is TGTGCCAGCAGTTACGGGACTAGCGGGACAAACACCGGGGAGCTGTTTTTT. Translation: CASSYGTSGTNTGELFF.

The chain recombines TRBV5-7 with TRBJ2-7; 9 bases are a match to TRBD2. TRBV5-7 is reported as an ORF; its role is uncertain. CDR3 length: 16 residues. Germline trimming cut 6 bases from V and 3 bases from J; bases unmatched to any gene: 13. Written as DNA, the CDR3 is TGTGCCAGCACCTTAATTCCGGGACTAGCTAGCTACGAGCAGTACTTC. Translation: CASTLIPGLASYEQYF.

The chain employs TRBV2 and TRBJ2-3, with 7 bases lining up with TRBD2. V trimming: 7 bases; J trimming: 1 base; junction bases outside the gene matches: 2. The CDR3 has 13 residues. Germline V gene sequence: CDR1 SNHLY, CDR2 FYNNEI. The CDR3 region has the DNA TGTGCCAGCACCGGACTAGGCACAGATACGCAGTATTTT. It translates to CASTGLGTDTQYF.

This chain connects TRBV15 to TRBJ2-5; D is perhaps TRBD2 (5 bases). Trimming cost V 1 base and J 5 bases, with 8 bases left between them. Per the germline V gene, CDR1 is LNHNV and CDR2 is YYDKDF (reference sequence). The CDR3 sequence is 13 residues long. The CDR3, as DNA: TGTGCCACCAGCAGAGGAAGGGAGGAGACCCAGTACTTC. This codes for CATSRGREETQYF.

V usage is TRBV4-1 and J usage is TRBJ1-1; TRBD1 might be the D (6 bases). Looked up from germline, CDR1 is MGHRA and CDR2 is YSYEKL. CDR3 size: 14 residues. V was pared by 4 bases and J by 1 base, with 10 bases between. CDR3 DNA sequence: TGCGCCAGCAGCCCGACAGGCGCGAACACTGAAGCTTTCTTT. Protein product: CASSPTGANTEAFF.

This clone is a singleton in its sample. The rearrangement uses TRBV25-1 and TRBJ1-6; D is unresolved. The CDR3 sequence is 12 residues long. The germline V gene encodes CDR1 MGHDK and CDR2 SYGVNS. The germline V and J ends were trimmed by 9 bases and 3 bases, with 6 bases remaining between them. The CDR3 here is CASRDYNSPLHF. CDR3 DNA: TGTGCCAGTCGGGACTATAATTCACCCCTCCACTTT.

V and J are TRBV7-9 and TRBJ2-2; a weak D match, TRBD2 (5 bases). The CDR3 runs 17 residues. The V end was cut by 1 base, the J end by 6 bases, with 18 bases between. CDR1 is SEHNR, CDR2 FQNEAQ, per germline (reference sequence). CDR3 amino acids: CASSLERPGIGSGELFF. The CDR3 region has the DNA TGTGCCAGCAGCTTAGAGAGGCCGGGGATCGGTTCCGGGGAGCTGTTTTTT.